Below, one T cell receptor beta chain is given with its context. This record comes from a study of blood T cell repertoires in COVID-19. The age range of participants was about 18 to 95 years, with residence in about 25 US areas. V was clipped by 5 bases and J by 3 bases, with 5 bases between them. Germline loops: CDR1 MNHEY, CDR2 SVGEGT. CDR3 size: 11 residues. The method was immunoSEQ multiplex PCR; TCRdb's version includes in-frame clones alone and lacks a portion of them. The table includes roughly 400,000 clones, roughly 88% detected once. This clonotype originated in a man aged 18 to 29 who had recovered from COVID-19. Sequenced sample: PBMCs or T cells enriched from blood (not recorded which). The chain carries TRBV6-2 or TRBV6-3 and TRBJ2-7; D gene uncertain. The CDR3 region has the DNA TGTGCCAGCAGTCCACTCTACGAGCAGTACTTC. This sequence encodes CASSPLYEQYF.